This entry is about one T cell receptor (beta chain). This sample stems from a study of OX40 agonist ivuxolimab in advanced cancers. Turning to the study itself: The diagnoses of dose-escalation patients were hepatocellular carcinoma, melanoma, renal cell or head and neck cancer.

The junction had 19 bases not matched to a gene; V was cut back by 4 bases and J by 11 bases. Germline assignment: CDR1 SGHDT and CDR2 YYEEEE. The CDR3 length is 16 residues. Libraries were prepared by immunoSEQ multiplex PCR; TCRdb keeps only in-frame clonotypes and omits some of them. The table has tens of thousands of clones, around 83% seen once. This chain links TRBV5-6 with TRBJ2-3, with 7 nucleotides matching TRBD1. This sequence was found in an adult with an advanced solid tumor such as melanoma, head and neck, liver or kidney cancer. The specimen comprised CD4+ or CD8+ T cells sorted from blood, sampled in a trial of the OX40 agonist ivuxolimab. CDR3 loop: CASSLTGQAITIGQYF. CDR3 nucleotide sequence: TGTGCCAGCAGCCTTACAGGACAGGCCATAACTATCGGGCAGTATTTT.